Below are 2 T cell receptor beta chains sequenced from a single sample in a study of spatial heterogeneity in lung cancer. As for time point: sample taken at primary tumor resection. TCRdb re-derived calls from the 5' RACE reads in MiXCR, one entry per CDR3 protein. Altogether tens of thousands of distinct CDR3 sequences are present, roughly 12% being singletons, with the ten largest covering just over 40%. The source was PBMCs, collected at surgery. The receptors derive from a male donor with early-stage non-small cell lung cancer.

The V call is TRBV30, the J call TRBJ2-7; D possibly matches TRBD1 or TRBD2 (5 bases each). CDR1 is GTSNPN and CDR2 is SVGIG in the germline V gene (reference sequence). This CDR3 has 14 amino acids. Between the trimmed V and J ends, which lost 1 base and 0 bases, there was a span of 10 bases. CDR3 loop: CAWSERGPSYEQYF. The CDR3 nucleotides are TGTGCCTGGAGTGAGAGGGGCCCCTCCTACGAGCAGTACTTC.

There are many counts of this clonotype. The V call is TRBV4-3, the J call TRBJ2-7; the match to TRBD1 covers 9 bases. The J segment lost 2 bases and the V segment lost 2 bases, leaving 4 bases of the junction unmatched. Germline CDR1 reads LGHNA; CDR2 reads YSLEER. This CDR3 has 15 residues. The DNA of the CDR3 is TGCGCCAGCAGCCAATGGGACAGGGAAACCTACGAGCAGTACTTC. It yields the protein CASSQWDRETYEQYF.